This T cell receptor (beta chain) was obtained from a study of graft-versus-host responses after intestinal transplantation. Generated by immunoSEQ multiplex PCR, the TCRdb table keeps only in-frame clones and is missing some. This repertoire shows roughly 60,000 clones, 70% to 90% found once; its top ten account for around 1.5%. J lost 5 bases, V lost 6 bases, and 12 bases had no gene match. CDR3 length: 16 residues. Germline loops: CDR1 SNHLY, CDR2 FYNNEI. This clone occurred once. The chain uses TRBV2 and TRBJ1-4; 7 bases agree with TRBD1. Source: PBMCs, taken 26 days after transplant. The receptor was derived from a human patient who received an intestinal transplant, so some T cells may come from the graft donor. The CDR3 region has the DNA TGTGCCAGCAGCGAATTCAGGGGGTCCCAGAATGAAAAACTGTTTTTT. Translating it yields CASSEFRGSQNEKLFF.